This T cell receptor beta chain emerged from a study of blood T cell repertoires in COVID-19. Method: immunoSEQ multiplex PCR; TCRdb's copy keeps in-frame clones and lacks some. The top ten clones hold roughly 4.7% of a sample with about 140,000 clones, approximately 80% of them seen once. The V segment lost 4 bases and the J segment 8 bases; nucleotides outside the gene matches: 12. Germline V lookup: CDR1 SGHRS, CDR2 YFSETQ. This CDR3 spans 16 amino acids. Sequencing input: peripheral blood. The chain carries TRBV5-1 and TRBJ2-2, with 9 bases aligning to TRBD1. The receptor comes from an elderly woman with active or convalescent COVID-19. CDR3 coding DNA: TGCGCCAGCAGCCCAGCGGGGACAGGGAGCCGAGGGGAGCTGTTTTTT. Its protein product is CASSPAGTGSRGELFF.